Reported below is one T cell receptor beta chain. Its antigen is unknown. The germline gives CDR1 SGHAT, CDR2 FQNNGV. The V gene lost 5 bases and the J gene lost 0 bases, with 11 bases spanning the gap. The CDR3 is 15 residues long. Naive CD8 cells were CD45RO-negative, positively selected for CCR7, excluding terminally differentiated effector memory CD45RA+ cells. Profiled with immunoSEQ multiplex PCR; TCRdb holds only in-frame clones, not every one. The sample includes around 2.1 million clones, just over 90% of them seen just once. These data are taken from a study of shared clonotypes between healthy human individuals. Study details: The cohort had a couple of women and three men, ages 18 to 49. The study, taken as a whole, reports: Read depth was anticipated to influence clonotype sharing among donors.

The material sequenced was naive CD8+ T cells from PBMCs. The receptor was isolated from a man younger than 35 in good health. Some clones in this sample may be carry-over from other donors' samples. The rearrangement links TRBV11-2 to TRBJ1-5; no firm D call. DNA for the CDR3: TGTGCCAGCAGCCCCGATGGAAATAGCAATCAGCCCCAGCATTTT. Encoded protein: CASSPDGNSNQPQHF.